The entry below gives a single T cell receptor (beta chain) sequence along with its context. The data were obtained in a study of monozygotic twins with inflammatory bowel disease. CDR1 is SEHNR, CDR2 FQNEAQ, per germline (reference sequence). This CDR3 is built from 17 residues. Donors each gave around 2.3 ml of blood. During cDNA synthesis, UMIs that each contained a 6-nucleotide sample barcode were added by means of template switching. TCRdb reanalyzed the 5' RACE reads and collapses them to one entry per CDR3 protein, without DNA. This repertoire comprises about 380,000 distinct CDR3 sequences; its ten largest clones make up 2.5% to 3%.

This sequence joins TRBV7-9 and TRBJ2-3; TCRdb's assignment of TRBD2 cannot be checked, as there is no DNA. This TCR was recovered from a human donor with ulcerative colitis or Crohn's disease, or a healthy co-twin of an affected twin (not recorded which). The source material was blood. The CDR3 protein is CASSLSLTSGVTDTQYF. Full variable domain (rest looked up from reference TRBV7-9 and TRBJ2-3): DTGVSQNPRHKITKRGQNVTFRCDPISEHNRLYWYRQTLGQGPEFLTYFQNEAQLEKSRLLSDRFSAERPKGSFSTLEIQRTEQGDSAMYLCASSLSLTSGVTDTQYFGPGTRLTVL.